The entry below gives a single T cell receptor (beta chain) sequence along with its context. No antigen is known for it. Each case's diagnosis was confirmed by two pathologists on H&E. After pathologic assessment, macro-dissection selected premalignant or tumor cells for extraction. The germline gives CDR1 MNHEY, CDR2 SVGAGI. The CDR3 totals 14 residues. V lost 7 bases to trimming and J lost 6 bases; unmatched junction nucleotides: 3. The data stem from a study of immune evolution from preneoplasia to lung adenocarcinoma. The assay was immunoSEQ multiplex PCR, and TCRdb's table has in-frame clones only and misses some. The data show around 39,000 clones, 74% seen once. Study-wide results and limits: KRAS-mutant nodules had the highest T cell clonality.

The chain couples TRBV6-5 to TRBJ2-1; 13 bases are a match to TRBD2. The sequencing sample was made of FFPE invasive lung adenocarcinoma tissue. This clonotype originated in a person in their sixties with lung adenocarcinoma. The CDR3 reads CASMRTSGSNEQFF. Written as DNA, the CDR3 is TGTGCCAGCATGAGGACTAGCGGGAGCAATGAGCAGTTCTTC.